Following are 32 T cell receptor beta chains from one sample sequenced in a study of shared clonotypes between healthy human individuals (TCRdb year 2020). Library prep was done by the immunoSEQ multiplex PCR assay. TCRdb retrieved this table from immuneACCESS and kept in-frame rearrangements only. Not all clones are present; in checked studies, unresolved V genes account for under half, and no reason is known for the remainder. The sample includes about 480,000 clones, with approximately 79% observed a single time. Clones ranked in the top ten supply under 15% of the sample. The sequencing sample was made of PBMCs. These receptors originate from a woman aged 40 to 55 in good health. Some clones in this sample may be carry-over from other donors' samples.

This chain links TRBV9 with TRBJ2-6; 7 positions match TRBD2. Germline CDR1 is SGDLS and CDR2 is YYNGEE. Trimming removed 0 bases from V and 1 base from J; junction bases left unmatched: 7. CDR3 length: 18 residues. In DNA form, the CDR3 reads TGTGCCAGCAGCGTAGTCGGTAGCGGGCGTTCTGGGGCCAACGTCCTGACTTTC. This codes for CASSVVGSGRSGANVLTF.

The V and J genes are TRBV29-1 and TRBJ2-1; TRBD2 aligns across 11 bases. The CDR3 has 14 amino acids. J was trimmed by 5 bases and V by 5 bases; bases with no gene match: 5. Germline V gene data show CDR1 as SQVTM and CDR2 as ANQGSEA. The CDR3 coding sequence is TGCAGCGTTTGGGGACTAGCGGAGCACAATGAGCAGTTCTTC. Its translation: CSVWGLAEHNEQFF.

As concerns this clone: A far larger clone differs by one base, so this is likely a read error. The J gene is TRBJ1-1, the V gene TRBV29-1; D is possibly TRBD1 (6 bases). The CDR3 totals 13 residues. The germline V gene encodes CDR1 SQVTM and CDR2 ANQGSEA. The CDR3 loop reads CGAYRDKDAEAFF. As DNA, the CDR3 is TGCGGCGCTTACCGGGACAAGGATGCTGAAGCTTTCTTT.

The sample holds a few counts of this clone. The chain recombines TRBV7-3 with TRBJ2-1, with 11 bases lining up with TRBD2. Germline V gene data show CDR1 as SGHTA and CDR2 as FQGTGA. The junction had 8 bases not matched to a gene; V was cut back by 5 bases and J by 8 bases. CDR3 length equals 15 residues. CDR3 sequence reads: CASSPLAGGGHEQFF. The CDR3 coding sequence is TGTGCCAGCAGCCCATTAGCGGGAGGGGGGCATGAGCAGTTCTTC.

In this sample, this clone turned up many times. This sample includes further DNA sequences coding for the same CDR3. The chain couples TRBV29-1 to TRBJ1-5; tentatively, D is TRBD1 (6 bases). The CDR3 length is 14 residues. Germline CDR1 reads SQVTM; CDR2 reads ANQGSEA. V shed 4 bases and J shed 3 bases, with 13 bases lying between them. The CDR3 DNA follows: TGCAGCGTTGCAGGGGTAGACCCCAATCAGCCCCAGCATTTT. Protein: CSVAGVDPNQPQHF.

In its sample, this clone was seen a few times. The chain couples TRBV11-1 to TRBJ1-1; the match to TRBD1 covers 7 bases. This CDR3 is built from 13 residues. From germline, CDR1 is SGHAT and CDR2 FQDESV (reference sequence). The V and J ends lost 5 bases and 1 base, in that order; junction bases with no gene match: 1. DNA of the CDR3: TGTGCCAGCAGCCGGACAGGGAACACTGAAGCTTTCTTT. Translated, it gives CASSRTGNTEAFF. Complete variable domain (other parts from reference TRBV11-1 and TRBJ1-1): EAEVAQSPRYKITEKSQAVAFWCDPISGHATLYWYRQILGQGPELLVQFQDESVVDDSQLPKDRFSAERLKGVDSTLKIQPAELGDSAMYLCASSRTGNTEAFFGQGTRLTVV.

This chain links TRBV7-6 with TRBJ2-1, with D possibly matching TRBD1 (6 bases). Germline CDR1 SGHVS, CDR2 FNYEAQ. The V end was cut by 5 bases, the J end by 2 bases, with 10 bases between. This CDR3 has 14 amino acids. The CDR3 spells CASSVTGTYNEQFF. The CDR3 nucleotides are TGTGCCAGCAGCGTCACAGGGACCTACAATGAGCAGTTCTTC.

This clone was observed a few times. The genes are TRBV14 and TRBJ1-1, with unresolved D. V dropped 2 bases and J dropped 1 base, with 5 bases sitting between them. The CDR3 runs 13 residues. Germline CDR1 SGHDN, CDR2 FVKESK. CDR3 in DNA: TGTGCCAGCAGCCAACTACAGAACACTGAAGCTTTCTTT. This encodes CASSQLQNTEAFF.

Written as DNA, the CDR3 is TGTGCCAGCAGCTTTCTGGGGGGTTCGAGCTCCTACAATGAGCAGTTCTTC. Translating it yields CASSFLGGSSSYNEQFF. The chain carries TRBV5-6 and TRBJ2-1, with TRBD2 as a possible D gene (6 bases). The CDR3 is 17 residues long. Germline CDR1 and CDR2: SGHDT and YYEEEE. V lost 2 bases to trimming and J lost 0 bases, with 15 bases between them.

The V and J genes are TRBV19 and TRBJ2-7; 9 bases align to TRBD2. Germline V gene data show CDR1 as LNHDA and CDR2 as SQIVND (reference sequence). There are 16 residues in the CDR3. V dropped 4 bases and J dropped 0; count of bases not matched to a gene: 7. The CDR3 nucleotides are TGTGCCAGTAGTACCCGCGGGGGGGCCAGCTCCTACGAGCAGTACTTC. This codes for CASSTRGGASSYEQYF. Supplemented by reference TRBV19 and TRBJ2-7, the full variable domain reads DGGITQSPKYLFRKEGQNVTLSCEQNLNHDAMYWYRQDPGQGLRLIYYSQIVNDFQKGDIAEGYSVSREKKESFPLTVTSAQKNPTAFYLCASSTRGGASSYEQYFGPGTRLTVT.

This clone was detected once. This chain joins TRBV7-9 and TRBJ1-4, with 10 bases matching TRBD1. The CDR3 spans 18 residues. Germline V gene data show CDR1 as SEHNR and CDR2 as FQNEAQ (reference sequence). J was trimmed by 8 bases and V by 3 bases; bases with no gene match: 15. The DNA of the CDR3 is TGTGCCAGCAGCTTGGGACAGGGGAACGCCCAGCGGTGGGAAAAACTGTTTTTT. Its protein is CASSLGQGNAQRWEKLFF.

This chain connects TRBV30 to TRBJ2-5; possible D gene TRBD1, 5 bases. The end of the DNA is better explained by TRBJ2-7, so the J call may be wrong. The CDR3 totals 12 residues. Looked up from germline, CDR1 is GTSNPN and CDR2 is SVGIG (reference sequence). The chain's CDR3 is CAWSVGRLEQYF. For the CDR3, the DNA is TGTGCCTGGAGTGTGGGGCGCCTCGAGCAGTACTTC.

The V gene is TRBV21-1, the J gene TRBJ2-5. TRBV21-1 is a listed pseudogene. The CDR3 contains 21 residues. In DNA form, the CDR3 reads TGTGCCAGCAGCAAAGGAGTCAAACCCAGGGGGGGTACTACTTACCAAGAGACCCAGTACTTC. It specifies CASSKGVKPRGGTTYQETQYF.

V and J are TRBV5-1 and TRBJ2-5; D may be TRBD1 or TRBD2 (5 bases each). Deletions cut 4 bases from V and 5 bases from J, with 18 bases between. This CDR3 spans 15 amino acids. Germline values: CDR1 SGHRS, CDR2 YFSETQ. The DNA for the CDR3 is TGCGCCAGCAGCCTAACCGGGACGGTGGGGGAGACCCAGTACTTC. Translating it yields CASSLTGTVGETQYF. Supplemented by reference TRBV5-1 and TRBJ2-5, the full variable domain reads KAGVTQTPRYLIKTRGQQVTLSCSPISGHRSVSWYQQTPGQGLQFLFEYFSETQRNKGNFPGRFSGRQFSNSRSEMNVSTLELGDSALYLCASSLTGTVGETQYFGPGTRLLVL.

The chain uses TRBV7-8 and TRBJ2-1; no firm D call. The CDR3 has 15 amino acids. Germline CDR1 reads SGHVS; CDR2 reads FQNEAQ. V was clipped by 3 bases and J by 3 bases, with 12 bases between them. CDR3 residues: CASSFDGPHYNEQFF. DNA of the CDR3: TGTGCCAGCAGCTTTGATGGCCCACACTACAATGAGCAGTTCTTC.

The rearrangement uses TRBV7-3 and TRBJ2-2; D remains ambiguous. Trimming stripped 0 bases from V and 6 bases from J, with 8 bases between. The CDR3 covers 14 residues. Germline values: CDR1 SGHTA, CDR2 FQGTGA. The CDR3 spells CASSLTPSPGELFF. The CDR3 bases are TGTGCCAGCAGCTTAACGCCCTCCCCCGGGGAGCTGTTTTTT.

V is TRBV4-1 and J is TRBJ2-1; tentative D call: TRBD1 (6 bases). The V and J ends lost 4 bases and 7 bases respectively, with 17 bases between them. The CDR3 loop spans 15 amino acids. The germline CDR1 and CDR2 sequences are MGHRA and YSYEKL. CDR3 loop: CASSPLTGRLNEQFF. In DNA form, the CDR3 reads TGCGCCAGCAGCCCGCTCACAGGGCGCCTGAATGAGCAGTTCTTC.

For this clone: Other DNA variants within this sample encode the same CDR3. The chain combines TRBV5-1 with TRBJ2-5, with 7 nucleotides matching TRBD2. The CDR3 length is 13 residues. The V segment lost 4 bases and the J segment 5 bases; nucleotides outside the gene matches: 5. Germline assignment: CDR1 SGHRS and CDR2 YFSETQ. The DNA for the CDR3 is TGCGCCAGCAGCCCACTCGGGGGGGAGACCCAGTACTTC. It yields the protein CASSPLGGETQYF.

The CDR3 here is CASSDQGRDVAFF. The CDR3 DNA reads TGTGCCAGCAGCGACCAGGGGCGGGATGTAGCTTTCTTT. The chain couples TRBV21-1 to TRBJ1-1. TRBV21-1 is a pseudogene segment. The CDR3 spans 13 residues.

This clone was seen a single time. The rearrangement joins TRBV5-5 to TRBJ2-7, with TRBD2 matching 12 bases. J lost 6 bases, V lost 0 bases, and 7 bases had no gene match. The CDR3 runs to 16 residues. In germline, CDR1 is SGHKS, CDR2 YYEKEE (reference sequence). CDR3 DNA sequence: TGTGCCAGCAGCTTGGCCGGTCTAGCGGGAGGGTTCGAGCAGTACTTC. It translates to CASSLAGLAGGFEQYF.

The chain joins TRBV11-2 to TRBJ2-7; no clear D. Per germline, CDR1 SGHAT and CDR2 FQNNGV. The CDR3 totals 13 residues. Trimming pared 0 bases from V and 2 bases from J, leaving 5 bases between. The CDR3 nucleotides read TGTGCCAGCAGCTTAGATCCGGCCTACGAGCAGTACTTC. This sequence encodes CASSLDPAYEQYF.

The chain carries TRBV5-6 and TRBJ2-3, with 10 bases matching TRBD2. The V segment lost 5 bases and the J segment 5 bases; nucleotides outside the gene matches: 8. Looked up from germline, CDR1 is SGHDT and CDR2 is YYEEEE. The CDR3 spans 15 residues. The CDR3 reads CASSPGLAVRDTQYF. DNA for the CDR3: TGTGCCAGCAGTCCCGGACTAGCGGTTCGAGATACGCAGTATTTT.

The chain recombines TRBV7-2 with TRBJ2-5; TRBD2 aligns across 11 bases. The CDR3 has 15 residues. Germline-derived CDR1 and CDR2 are SGHTA and FQGNSA. The J segment lost 4 bases and the V segment lost 6 bases, leaving 7 bases of the junction unmatched. The DNA of the CDR3 is TGTGCCAGCAGACTTACTAGCGGGAGTGGAGAGACCCAGTACTTC. Translating it yields CASRLTSGSGETQYF.

The chain is built from TRBV7-9 and TRBJ2-3; D may be TRBD1 (5 bases). V dropped 4 bases and J dropped 2 bases, with 10 bases sitting between them. The CDR3 runs to 14 residues. The V gene's germline CDR1 is SEHNR and CDR2 FQNEAQ (reference sequence). CDR3 protein: CASSSSTVTDTQYF. The DNA of the CDR3 is TGTGCCAGCAGCTCCTCGACAGTCACAGATACGCAGTATTTT.

Only one count was recorded for this clone. The J gene is TRBJ2-2, the V gene TRBV2; no reliable D call. Per the germline V gene, CDR1 is SNHLY and CDR2 is FYNNEI. Trimming cost V 1 base and J 7 bases, with 7 bases left between them. This CDR3 comprises 13 residues. As DNA, the CDR3 is TGTGCCAGCAGTGAAGAACTTATCGGGGAGCTGTTTTTT. This gives the protein CASSEELIGELFF.

This clone was seen ten or more times. The rearrangement links TRBV6-1 to TRBJ1-5; D not resolved. This CDR3 contains 13 residues. The germline gives CDR1 MNHNS, CDR2 SASEGT. Trimming removed 7 bases from V and 2 bases from J, with 9 bases in between. The CDR3 DNA reads as TGTGCCAGCATCCTTCAGGGCAATCAGCCCCAGCATTTT. Translation gives CASILQGNQPQHF.

The chain joins TRBV5-4 to TRBJ1-1, with a possible D match to TRBD1 (6 bases). V was trimmed by 4 bases and J by 0 bases, leaving 13 bases between them. The CDR3 loop spans 15 amino acids. CDR1 SGHNT and CDR2 YYREEE come from the germline V gene (reference sequence). The DNA for the CDR3 is TGTGCCAGCAGCAAAAAACAGGGCATGAACACTGAAGCTTTCTTT. This sequence encodes CASSKKQGMNTEAFF.

The chain is built from TRBV5-6 and TRBJ2-2, with D uncertain. CDR3 length equals 16 residues. From germline, CDR1 is SGHDT and CDR2 YYEEEE. V dropped 3 bases and J dropped 4 bases, with 16 bases sitting between them. The CDR3 DNA sequence: TGTGCCAGCAGCTCTACGTCAAGGGCGGTCACCGGGGAGCTGTTTTTT. This codes for CASSSTSRAVTGELFF.

The chain employs TRBV6-4 and TRBJ2-1, with 8 nucleotides matching TRBD1. V was pared by 5 bases and J by 4 bases, with 7 bases of the junction left unmatched. Germline assignment: CDR1 MRHNA and CDR2 SNTAGT. The length of the CDR3 is 15 residues. The CDR3 DNA is TGTGCCAGCAGTAACGGACAGGGAGGTTACAATGAGCAGTTCTTC. It encodes CASSNGQGGYNEQFF.

V and J are TRBV27 and TRBJ2-7, with TRBD2 matching 9 bases. This CDR3 has 15 amino acids. J lost 4 bases, V lost 0 bases, and 4 bases had no gene match. Looked up from germline, CDR1 is MNHEY and CDR2 is SMNVEV (reference sequence). The CDR3 loop reads CASSLSFSGSYEQYF. DNA of the CDR3: TGTGCCAGCAGTTTATCTTTTAGCGGGAGTTACGAGCAGTACTTC.

The chain has TRBV7-9 and TRBJ2-7; D perhaps matches TRBD2 (6 bases). This CDR3 spans 13 amino acids. The germline CDR1 and CDR2 sequences are SEHNR and FQNEAQ (reference sequence). V lost 3 bases to trimming and J lost 4 bases, with 10 bases between them. The CDR3 loop is CASSLGLEYEQYF. The DNA of the CDR3 is TGTGCCAGCAGCTTGGGACTGGAGTACGAGCAGTACTTC.

Note on this clone: The identical CDR3 is also encoded by other nucleotide sequences in the sample. The chain recombines TRBV5-1 with TRBJ2-1; 12 bases match TRBD2. The V gene end was trimmed by 3 bases and the J gene end by 4 bases; junction bases not matched to a gene: 2. Germline CDR1 reads SGHRS; CDR2 reads YFSETQ. CDR3 size: 15 residues. This chain's CDR3 is CASSSGTSGYNEQFF. The DNA for the CDR3 is TGCGCCAGCAGCTCTGGGACTAGCGGGTACAATGAGCAGTTCTTC. Filled out from reference TRBV5-1 and TRBJ2-1, the complete variable domain reads KAGVTQTPRYLIKTRGQQVTLSCSPISGHRSVSWYQQTPGQGLQFLFEYFSETQRNKGNFPGRFSGRQFSNSRSEMNVSTLELGDSALYLCASSSGTSGYNEQFFGPGTRLTVL.